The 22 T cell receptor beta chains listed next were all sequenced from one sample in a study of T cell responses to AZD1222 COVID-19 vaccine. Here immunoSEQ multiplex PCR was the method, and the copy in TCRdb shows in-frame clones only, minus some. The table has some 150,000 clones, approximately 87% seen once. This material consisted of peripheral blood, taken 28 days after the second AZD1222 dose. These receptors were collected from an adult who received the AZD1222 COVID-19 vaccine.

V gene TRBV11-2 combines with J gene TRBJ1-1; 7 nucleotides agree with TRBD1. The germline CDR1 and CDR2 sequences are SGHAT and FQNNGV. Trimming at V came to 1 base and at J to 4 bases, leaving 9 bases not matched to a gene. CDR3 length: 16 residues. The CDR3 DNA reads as TGTGCCAGCAGCTTAGTGAGGGGGCGAGGGTTCACTGAAGCTTTCTTT. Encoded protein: CASSLVRGRGFTEAFF.

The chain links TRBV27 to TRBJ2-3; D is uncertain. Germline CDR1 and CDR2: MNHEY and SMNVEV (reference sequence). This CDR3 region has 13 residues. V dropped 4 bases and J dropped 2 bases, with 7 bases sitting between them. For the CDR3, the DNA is TGTGCCAGCAGTTACGAGAACACAGATACGCAGTATTTT. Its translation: CASSYENTDTQYF.

The CDR3 loop reads CSVRLAGSGEQFF. The CDR3 region has the DNA TGCAGCGTTCGGCTAGCGGGGTCCGGGGAGCAGTTCTTC. V and J are TRBV29-1 and TRBJ2-1; 9 positions match TRBD2. Per the germline V gene, CDR1 is SQVTM and CDR2 is ANQGSEA. The CDR3 loop spans 13 amino acids. V shed 5 bases, J shed 10 bases, and the junction held 9 bases outside the gene matches.

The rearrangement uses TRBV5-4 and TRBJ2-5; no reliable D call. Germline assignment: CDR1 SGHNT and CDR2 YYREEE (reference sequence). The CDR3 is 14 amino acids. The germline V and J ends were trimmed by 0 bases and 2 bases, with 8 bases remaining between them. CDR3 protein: CASSLDNPQETQYF. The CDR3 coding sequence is TGTGCCAGCAGCTTGGATAACCCTCAAGAGACCCAGTACTTC.

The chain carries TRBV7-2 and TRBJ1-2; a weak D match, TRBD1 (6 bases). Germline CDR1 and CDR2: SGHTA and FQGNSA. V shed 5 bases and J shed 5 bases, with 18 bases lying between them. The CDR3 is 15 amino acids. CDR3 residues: CASSRDGTTIYGYTF. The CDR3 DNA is TGTGCCAGCAGCCGGGACGGGACAACAATTTATGGCTACACCTTC.

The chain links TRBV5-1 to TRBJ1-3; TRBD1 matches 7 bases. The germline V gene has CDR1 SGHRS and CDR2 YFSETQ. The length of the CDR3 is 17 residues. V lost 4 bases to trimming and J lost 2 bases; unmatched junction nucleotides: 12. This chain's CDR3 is CASSLTLTGVTGNTIYF. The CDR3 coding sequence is TGCGCCAGCAGCCTAACCCTAACAGGGGTCACTGGAAACACCATATATTTT.

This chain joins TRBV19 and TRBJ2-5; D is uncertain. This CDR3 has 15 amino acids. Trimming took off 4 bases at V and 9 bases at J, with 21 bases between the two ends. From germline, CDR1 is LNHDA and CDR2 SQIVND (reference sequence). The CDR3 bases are TGTGCCAGTAGTACCCAACCGGGCCTAGGTGTGTCCCAGTACTTC. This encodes CASSTQPGLGVSQYF. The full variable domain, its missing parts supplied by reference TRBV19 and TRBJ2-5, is DGGITQSPKYLFRKEGQNVTLSCEQNLNHDAMYWYRQDPGQGLRLIYYSQIVNDFQKGDIAEGYSVSREKKESFPLTVTSAQKNPTAFYLCASSTQPGLGVSQYFGPGTRLLVL.

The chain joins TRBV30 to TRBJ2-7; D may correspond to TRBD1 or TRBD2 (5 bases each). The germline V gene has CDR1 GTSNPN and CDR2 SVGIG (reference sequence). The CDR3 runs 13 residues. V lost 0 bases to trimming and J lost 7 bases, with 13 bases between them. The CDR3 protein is CAWSVRGTGEQYF. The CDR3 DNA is TGTGCCTGGAGTGTACGAGGGACGGGAGAGCAGTACTTC.

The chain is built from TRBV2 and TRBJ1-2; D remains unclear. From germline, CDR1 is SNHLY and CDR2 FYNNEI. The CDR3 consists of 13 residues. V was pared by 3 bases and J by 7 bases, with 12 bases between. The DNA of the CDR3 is TGTGCCAGCAGTGATCGATTCCTAGGTGGCTACACCTTC. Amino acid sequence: CASSDRFLGGYTF.

The CDR3 DNA is TGTGCCAGCAGTTATGACCTCTCTGGAAACACCATATATTTT. Amino acid sequence: CASSYDLSGNTIYF. V gene TRBV6-6 combines with J gene TRBJ1-3; D unclear. The length of the CDR3 is 14 residues. V shed 3 bases and J shed 0 bases, with 6 bases lying between them. Germline assignment: CDR1 MNHNY and CDR2 SVGAGI (reference sequence).

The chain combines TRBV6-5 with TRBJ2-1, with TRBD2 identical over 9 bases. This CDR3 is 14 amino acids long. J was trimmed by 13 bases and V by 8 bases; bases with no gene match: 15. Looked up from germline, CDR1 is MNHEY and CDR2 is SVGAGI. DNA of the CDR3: TGTGCCAGCGGATTAGCGGGGGCGACGCAAAAACAGTTCTTC. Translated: CASGLAGATQKQFF.

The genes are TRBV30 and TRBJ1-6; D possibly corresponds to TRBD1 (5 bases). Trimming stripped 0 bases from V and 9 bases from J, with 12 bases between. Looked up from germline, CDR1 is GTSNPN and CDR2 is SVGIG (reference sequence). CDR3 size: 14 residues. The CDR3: CAWSVNSGISPLHF. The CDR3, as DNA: TGTGCCTGGAGTGTAAACTCAGGGATTTCACCCCTCCACTTT.

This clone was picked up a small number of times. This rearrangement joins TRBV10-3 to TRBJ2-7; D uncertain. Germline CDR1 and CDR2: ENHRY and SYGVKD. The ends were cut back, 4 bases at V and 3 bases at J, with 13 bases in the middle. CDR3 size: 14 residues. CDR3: CAISGRADDYEQYF. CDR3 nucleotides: TGTGCCATCAGTGGGCGAGCAGACGACTACGAGCAGTACTTC.

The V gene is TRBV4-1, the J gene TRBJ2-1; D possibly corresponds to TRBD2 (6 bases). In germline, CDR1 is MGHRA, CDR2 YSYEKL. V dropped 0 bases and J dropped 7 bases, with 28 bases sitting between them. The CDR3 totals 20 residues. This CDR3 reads CASSQDFTRLGLGGRNEQFF. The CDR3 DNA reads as TGCGCCAGCAGCCAAGATTTTACTCGGTTGGGACTTGGCGGACGGAATGAGCAGTTCTTC.

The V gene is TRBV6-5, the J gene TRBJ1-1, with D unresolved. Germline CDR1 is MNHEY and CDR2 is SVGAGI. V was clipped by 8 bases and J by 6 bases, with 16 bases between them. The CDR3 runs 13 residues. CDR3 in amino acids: CASRQVERSEAFF. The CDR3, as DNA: TGTGCCAGCCGTCAGGTTGAGAGATCTGAAGCTTTCTTT.

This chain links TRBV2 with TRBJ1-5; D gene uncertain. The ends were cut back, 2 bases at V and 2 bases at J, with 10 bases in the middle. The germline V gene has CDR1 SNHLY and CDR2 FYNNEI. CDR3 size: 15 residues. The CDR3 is CASSELGRRNQPQHF. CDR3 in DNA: TGTGCCAGCAGTGAATTAGGCCGGCGCAATCAGCCCCAGCATTTT.

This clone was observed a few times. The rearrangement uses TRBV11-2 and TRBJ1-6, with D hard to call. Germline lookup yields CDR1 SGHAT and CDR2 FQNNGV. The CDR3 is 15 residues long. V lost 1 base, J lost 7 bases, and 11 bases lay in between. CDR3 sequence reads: CASSLVAASNSPLHF. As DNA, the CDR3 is TGTGCCAGCAGCTTAGTTGCAGCTAGCAATTCACCCCTCCACTTT.

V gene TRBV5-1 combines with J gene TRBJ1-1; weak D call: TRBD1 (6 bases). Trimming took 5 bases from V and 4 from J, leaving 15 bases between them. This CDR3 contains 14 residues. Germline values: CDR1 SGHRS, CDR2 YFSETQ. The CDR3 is CASSLQGSGTEAFF. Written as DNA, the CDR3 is TGCGCCAGCAGTCTACAGGGTTCGGGCACTGAAGCTTTCTTT.

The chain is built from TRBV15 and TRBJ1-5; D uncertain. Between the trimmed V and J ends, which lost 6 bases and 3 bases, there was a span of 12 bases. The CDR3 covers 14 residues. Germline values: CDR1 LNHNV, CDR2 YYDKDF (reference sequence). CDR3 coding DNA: TGTGCCACCAGTTCCGCGGCCCCCAATCAGCCCCAGCATTTT. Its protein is CATSSAAPNQPQHF.

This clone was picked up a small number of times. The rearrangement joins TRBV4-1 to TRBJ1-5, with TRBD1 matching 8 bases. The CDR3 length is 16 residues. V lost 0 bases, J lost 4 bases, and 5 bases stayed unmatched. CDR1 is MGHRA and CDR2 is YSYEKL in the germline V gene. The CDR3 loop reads CASSQEWRTGNQPQHF. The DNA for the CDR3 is TGCGCCAGCAGCCAAGAATGGAGGACAGGGAATCAGCCCCAGCATTTT.

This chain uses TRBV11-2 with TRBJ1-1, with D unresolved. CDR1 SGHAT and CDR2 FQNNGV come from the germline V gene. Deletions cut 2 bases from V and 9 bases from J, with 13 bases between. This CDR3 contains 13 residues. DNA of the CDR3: TGTGCCAGCAGCTTAAGTACGGGCCAGCAAGCTTTCTTT. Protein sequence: CASSLSTGQQAFF.

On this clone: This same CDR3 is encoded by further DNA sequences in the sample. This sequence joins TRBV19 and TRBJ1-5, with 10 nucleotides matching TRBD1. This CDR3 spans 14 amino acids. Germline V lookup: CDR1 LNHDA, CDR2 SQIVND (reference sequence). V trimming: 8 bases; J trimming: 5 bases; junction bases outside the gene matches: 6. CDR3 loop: CASRGQGLDQPQHF. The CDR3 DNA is TGTGCCAGTCGGGGACAGGGGCTTGATCAGCCCCAGCATTTT.